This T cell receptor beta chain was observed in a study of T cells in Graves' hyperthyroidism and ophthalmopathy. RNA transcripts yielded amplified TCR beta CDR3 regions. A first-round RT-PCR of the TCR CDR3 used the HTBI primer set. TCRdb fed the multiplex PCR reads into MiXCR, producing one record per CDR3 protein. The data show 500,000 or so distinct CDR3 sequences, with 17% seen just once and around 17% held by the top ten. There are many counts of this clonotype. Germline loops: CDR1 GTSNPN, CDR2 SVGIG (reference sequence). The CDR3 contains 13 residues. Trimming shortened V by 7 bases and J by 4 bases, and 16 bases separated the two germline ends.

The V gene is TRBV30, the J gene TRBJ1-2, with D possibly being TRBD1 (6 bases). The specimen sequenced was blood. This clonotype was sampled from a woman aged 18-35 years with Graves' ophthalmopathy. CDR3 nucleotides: TGTGCCTCGACCCAGATAGGGGGCTATGGCTACACCTTC. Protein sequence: CASTQIGGYGYTF.